The source of this T cell receptor (beta chain) is a study of regulatory T cells in long-lasting Graves disease. Study-level points and caveats: The study examined only peripheral blood, not thyroid tissue. Gene preferences differed: TRBV28, TRBJ1-2, TRBJ2-5 in persistent cases.

Building the TCR beta libraries relied on iRepertoire HTBI primers, and CDR3 regions underwent Arm-PCR. Each CDR3 protein is one row after TCRdb ran MiXCR on the multiplex PCR reads. Of 620,000 or so distinct CDR3 sequences in the sample, 16% were seen once. V lost 7 bases and J lost 3; bases outside the gene matches: 6. This CDR3 region has 14 residues. Germline V CDR1 and CDR2: SQVTM, ANQGSEA. Stated time point: newly diagnosed GD, antithyroid drugs for less than 3 months. Generation of the TCR library employed RNA extracted from PBMCs. Regarding this clonotype: Its antigen remains unidentified.

The same data also went into a second study, on T cells in Graves' hyperthyroidism and ophthalmopathy. That work adds: Used for diagnoses were clinical symptoms, serum thyroxine and TRAb, thyroid ultrasound and orbital computed tomography. It was a median approximately 6 months before onset that the model predicted ophthalmopathy.

The chain employs TRBV29-1 and TRBJ2-2; 9 nucleotides match TRBD1. The TCR was taken from a young woman with Graves disease. Sequenced here: peripheral blood mononuclear cells (PBMCs), sampled at new diagnosis, from a patient treated with antithyroid drugs. The CDR3 DNA reads TGCAGCGCCGGGACAGGGTGGGACACCGGGGAGCTGTTTTTT. Its translation is CSAGTGWDTGELFF.